Each of the 27 T cell receptor beta chains below was sequenced from the same sample in a study of blood T cell repertoires in COVID-19. Data came from immunoSEQ multiplex PCR; TCRdb stores just in-frame clones and leaves some out. This sample yields about 270,000 clones, of which 65% to 90% are seen a single time; approximately 12% belongs to the top ten. Sequenced input: peripheral blood. These receptors were obtained from a human donor in a cohort sampled during active COVID-19.

This sequence joins TRBV18 and TRBJ1-6, with 7 bases identical to TRBD1. V gave up 6 bases and J gave up 4 bases; unmatched junction bases: 6. The CDR3 runs to 15 residues. From germline, CDR1 is KGHSH and CDR2 LQKENI. CDR3 sequence: CASSQRGQYNSPLHF. Here the CDR3 DNA reads TGTGCCAGCTCCCAACGGGGACAGTATAATTCACCCCTCCACTTT.

This chain links TRBV7-2 with TRBJ2-2, with D maybe TRBD2 (5 bases). Germline V gene lookup returns CDR1 SGHTA and CDR2 FQGNSA. The CDR3 consists of 13 residues. Trimming removed 2 bases at V and 6 bases at J, with 7 bases between. The CDR3 coding sequence is TGTGCCAGCAGCTTAAGCGGCTCCGGGGAGCTGTTTTTT. Amino acid sequence: CASSLSGSGELFF.

V usage is TRBV7-2 and J usage is TRBJ2-1, with 9 positions matching TRBD2. From germline, CDR1 is SGHTA and CDR2 FQGNSA. This CDR3 comprises 15 residues. The V segment lost 6 bases and the J segment 5 bases; nucleotides outside the gene matches: 8. The CDR3 DNA reads TGTGCCAGCAGTTCTACCGGGACTAGCAACAATGAGCAGTTCTTC. Translated, it gives CASSSTGTSNNEQFF.

This rearrangement joins TRBV23-1 to TRBJ1-1; D not resolved. TRBV23-1 qualifies as an ORF whose function is uncertain. V shed 3 bases and J shed 0 bases, with 20 bases lying between them. CDR3 size: 18 residues. CDR3 protein: CASSHLPGKPRLNTEAFF. In DNA, the CDR3 is TGCGCCAGCAGTCACCTCCCCGGGAAGCCCCGTTTGAACACTGAAGCTTTCTTT.

The V call is TRBV7-9, the J call TRBJ1-5; a possible D gene is TRBD1 (5 bases). The CDR3 contains 12 residues. V was cut by 11 bases and J by 3 bases, with 11 bases left in between. Germline CDR1 reads SEHNR; CDR2 reads FQNEAQ (reference sequence). CDR3 protein: CAVGANNQPQHF. Here the CDR3 DNA reads TGTGCCGTAGGGGCAAACAATCAGCCCCAGCATTTT.

This chain links TRBV7-2 with TRBJ2-3, with 8 bases matching TRBD2. There are 15 residues in the CDR3. The ends lost 2 bases at V and 5 bases at J; junction bases unmatched: 6. Germline V gives CDR1 SGHTA, CDR2 FQGNSA. In nucleotides, the CDR3 is TGTGCCAGCAGCTTAAAAAGCGGGAGCGAAGATACGCAGTATTTT. Protein product: CASSLKSGSEDTQYF. The full variable domain, completed using reference TRBV7-2 and TRBJ2-3, is GAGVSQSPSNKVTEKGKDVELRCDPISGHTALYWYRQSLGQGLEFLIYFQGNSAPDKSGLPSDRFSAERTGGSVSTLTIQRTQQEDSAVYLCASSLKSGSEDTQYFGPGTRLTVL.

J is TRBJ1-4 and V is TRBV19; no reliable D call. There are 15 residues in the CDR3. Trimming left V 5 bases short and J 7 bases short, with 17 bases between. CDR1 and CDR2 from the germline V gene are LNHDA and SQIVND (reference sequence). Written as DNA, the CDR3 is TGTGCCAGTAGTCCAAGACAAGAAGGTTTTGAAAAACTGTTTTTT. It codes for CASSPRQEGFEKLFF. Filled out from reference TRBV19 and TRBJ1-4, the complete variable domain reads DGGITQSPKYLFRKEGQNVTLSCEQNLNHDAMYWYRQDPGQGLRLIYYSQIVNDFQKGDIAEGYSVSREKKESFPLTVTSAQKNPTAFYLCASSPRQEGFEKLFFGSGTQLSVL.

The chain employs TRBV6-5 and TRBJ2-5; 10 bases align to TRBD1. J lost 7 bases, V lost 6 bases, and 8 bases had no gene match. Per the germline V gene, CDR1 is MNHEY and CDR2 is SVGAGI. The CDR3 sequence is 14 residues long. The CDR3 nucleotides read TGTGCCAGCAGGCCCGGGACAGGGGAGGGGACCCAGTACTTC. Translation: CASRPGTGEGTQYF.

Concerning this clone itself: Other nucleotide sequences in the sample specify the same CDR3. The chain is built from TRBV12-3 or TRBV12-4 and TRBJ1-2; D is perhaps TRBD1 (5 bases). The CDR3 sequence is 12 residues long. Trimming removed 2 bases from V and 8 bases from J, with 9 bases in between. The CDR3 nucleotides read TGTGCCAGCAGTTTACAGGGAGGAGGCTACACCTTC. Its translation: CASSLQGGGYTF.

The CDR3 loop reads CASTGAWNSPLHF. Here the CDR3 DNA reads TGTGCCAGCACAGGGGCTTGGAATTCACCCCTCCACTTT. This rearrangement joins TRBV28 to TRBJ1-6, with a weak D call TRBD1 (6 bases). The CDR3 consists of 13 residues. Germline values: CDR1 MDHEN, CDR2 SYDVKM. Trimming left V 7 bases short and J 7 bases short, with 11 bases between.

The chain carries TRBV28 and TRBJ1-1; D not resolved. Germline V gene data show CDR1 as MDHEN and CDR2 as SYDVKM. The CDR3 loop spans 15 amino acids. The ends were cut back, 3 bases at V and 8 bases at J, with 19 bases in the middle. CDR3 residues: CASSLGLPGSKEAFF. For the CDR3, the DNA is TGTGCCAGCAGTTTGGGCCTTCCAGGCTCTAAAGAAGCTTTCTTT.

J is TRBJ2-5 and V is TRBV11-2, with a tentative D call TRBD2 (6 bases). Germline lookup yields CDR1 SGHAT and CDR2 FQNNGV. The CDR3 is made up of 16 amino acids. The V end was cut by 0 bases, the J end by 4 bases, with 15 bases between. In nucleotides, the CDR3 is TGTGCCAGCAGCTTAGAGGGCGGGATTCGGGGAGAGACCCAGTACTTC. Protein: CASSLEGGIRGETQYF.

The genes are TRBV25-1 and TRBJ2-2, with D uncertain. CDR3 size: 14 residues. Trimming stripped 4 bases from V and 1 base from J, with 7 bases between. Germline loops: CDR1 MGHDK, CDR2 SYGVNS. CDR3 residues: CASSGWRNTGELFF. CDR3 coding DNA: TGTGCCAGCAGTGGATGGAGGAACACCGGGGAGCTGTTTTTT. The variable domain in full, completed from reference TRBV25-1 and TRBJ2-2, reads EADIYQTPRYLVIGTGKKITLECSQTMGHDKMYWYQQDPGMELHLIHYSYGVNSTEKGDLSSESTVSRIRTEHFPLTLESARPSHTSQYLCASSGWRNTGELFFGEGSRLTVL.

This chain connects TRBV3-1 (or the pseudogene TRBV3-2) to TRBJ2-3, with 8 bases that match TRBD1. This CDR3 comprises 17 residues. The germline V gene encodes CDR1 LGHDT and CDR2 YNNKEL (reference sequence). Trimming took 3 bases from V and 7 from J; bases not matched to a gene: 15. CDR3 region: CASSHGSTGGYSNTQYF. In DNA form, the CDR3 reads TGTGCCAGCAGCCATGGATCTACAGGGGGGTATTCAAATACGCAGTATTTT.

The CDR3 nucleotides are TGTGCCAGCAGCTTAAGACAGGTTGACTACGAGCAGTACTTC. Translating gives CASSLRQVDYEQYF. The chain has TRBV11-2 and TRBJ2-7; D possibly corresponds to TRBD1 (6 bases). Germline V gene data show CDR1 as SGHAT and CDR2 as FQNNGV. The V gene lost 2 bases and the J gene lost 3 bases, with 11 bases spanning the gap. The CDR3 spans 14 residues.

The chain combines TRBV30 with TRBJ2-3; D might be TRBD2 (5 bases). CDR3 length equals 14 residues. The V end was cut by 4 bases, the J end by 2 bases, with 13 bases between. Per the germline V gene, CDR1 is GTSNPN and CDR2 is SVGIG (reference sequence). The CDR3 DNA sequence: TGTGCCTGGACGCGGGTCAGACTCACAGATACGCAGTATTTT. This translates into CAWTRVRLTDTQYF.

This chain joins TRBV9 and TRBJ2-1; weak D call: TRBD2 (5 bases). The V and J ends lost 3 bases and 11 bases respectively, with 15 bases between them. This CDR3 is 13 amino acids long. Germline V gene lookup returns CDR1 SGDLS and CDR2 YYNGEE. For the CDR3, the DNA is TGTGCCAGCAGCGGGTTGATCGGGAACCAGCAGTTCTTC. Translation: CASSGLIGNQQFF.

V is TRBV18 and J is TRBJ2-1; TRBD2 matches at 9 bases. The junction had 9 bases not matched to a gene; V was cut back by 4 bases and J by 8 bases. Germline V gene lookup returns CDR1 KGHSH and CDR2 LQKENI. CDR3 length: 15 amino acids. The CDR3 DNA reads TGTGCCAGCTCACTATTCAGCGGGAGGTTCGATGAGCAGTTCTTC. It translates to CASSLFSGRFDEQFF.

The J gene is TRBJ2-7, the V gene TRBV28, with D unclear. Per the germline V gene, CDR1 is MDHEN and CDR2 is SYDVKM. CDR3 length equals 14 residues. Trimming stripped 2 bases from V and 3 bases from J, with 11 bases between. CDR3 residues: CASSLEAIVYEQYF. For the CDR3, the DNA is TGTGCCAGCAGTTTAGAAGCGATCGTCTACGAGCAGTACTTC.

This chain uses TRBV5-5 with TRBJ2-2; weak D call: TRBD2 (6 bases). Trimming left V 0 bases short and J 4 bases short, with 13 bases between. CDR1 is SGHKS and CDR2 is YYEKEE in the germline V gene (reference sequence). This CDR3 comprises 16 residues. The CDR3 sequence is CASSLVIATSTGELFF. Here the CDR3 DNA reads TGTGCCAGCAGCTTGGTGATAGCGACTAGCACCGGGGAGCTGTTTTTT. Supplemented by reference TRBV5-5 and TRBJ2-2, the full variable domain reads DAGVTQSPTHLIKTRGQQVTLRCSPISGHKSVSWYQQVLGQGPQFIFQYYEKEERGRGNFPDRFSARQFPNYSSELNVNALLLGDSALYLCASSLVIATSTGELFFGEGSRLTVL.

V and J are TRBV15 and TRBJ1-1; TRBD1 matches at 7 bases. CDR3 length: 14 amino acids. Germline-derived CDR1 and CDR2 are LNHNV and YYDKDF (reference sequence). Trimming took 5 bases from V and 5 from J; bases not matched to a gene: 8. The CDR3: CATSPLRGRTEAFF. The CDR3 nucleotides read TGTGCCACCAGCCCGCTTAGGGGGCGGACTGAAGCTTTCTTT.

Concerning this clone: One junction end does not reproduce the germline sequence, and a read error may be involved. V is TRBV20-1 and J is TRBJ2-7; TRBD1 agrees at 9 bases. CDR3 length: 13 amino acids. Germline V gene data show CDR1 as DFQATT and CDR2 as SNEGSKA (reference sequence). In nucleotides, the CDR3 is TGCAGTGCTAGTTCACTCACGCGGGACAGGGACTTCTTC. It specifies CSASSLTRDRDFF.

This sequence joins TRBV5-5 and TRBJ2-5; TRBD1 is a possible D gene (5 bases). CDR1 SGHKS and CDR2 YYEKEE come from the germline V gene (reference sequence). The CDR3 runs to 15 residues. Between the trimmed V and J ends, which lost 0 bases and 2 bases, there was a span of 11 bases. The CDR3 DNA reads TGTGCCAGCAGCTTGGTTCGGACACCTCAAGAGACCCAGTACTTC. Protein sequence: CASSLVRTPQETQYF.

CDR3 DNA sequence: TGTGCCAGCAGTAGTAGAGGGCTTGGGAACACCATATATTTT. Its protein is CASSSRGLGNTIYF. The genes are TRBV9 and TRBJ1-3; D is unclear. The CDR3 spans 14 residues. Looked up from germline, CDR1 is SGDLS and CDR2 is YYNGEE. The V gene lost 5 bases and the J gene lost 7 bases, with 16 bases spanning the gap.

The V and J genes are TRBV19 and TRBJ1-5; the D is unclear. This CDR3 region has 15 residues. V was trimmed by 5 bases and J by 3 bases, leaving 14 bases between them. Looked up from germline, CDR1 is LNHDA and CDR2 is SQIVND (reference sequence). The CDR3 is CASSGVEGNNQPQHF. CDR3 coding DNA: TGTGCCAGTAGTGGAGTCGAGGGCAACAATCAGCCCCAGCATTTT.

The chain recombines TRBV12-3 or TRBV12-4 with TRBJ2-1, with 7 bases that match TRBD2. V was clipped by 8 bases and J by 5 bases; unmatched bases: 6. CDR3 length equals 13 residues. This CDR3 reads CASAWGGNNEQFF. In DNA, the CDR3 is TGTGCCAGCGCCTGGGGGGGAAACAATGAGCAGTTCTTC.

This chain uses TRBV29-1 with TRBJ1-4, with 10 bases lining up with TRBD1. CDR3 size: 13 residues. Germline loops: CDR1 SQVTM, CDR2 ANQGSEA. Trimming took 5 bases from V and 6 from J; bases not matched to a gene: 3. The CDR3 nucleotides are TGCAGCGTTTCGGACAGGGGGGATGAAAAACTGTTTTTT. This encodes CSVSDRGDEKLFF.